This TCR beta chain was retrieved from a study of tumor and adjacent non-tumor tissue in lung cancer. RNA was extracted from bulk tissue without any cell sorting. This non-tumor lung sample came from over 3 cm beyond the tumor edge. The library came from three nested PCR rounds adapted from ARM-PCR protocols. TCRdb passed the multiplex PCR reads through MiXCR, listing each CDR3 protein once. The sample contains about 67,000 distinct CDR3 sequences, about 77% of which appear only once. The CDR3 runs to 16 residues. J lost 9 bases, V lost 5 bases, and 13 bases had no gene match. Germline V gene data show CDR1 as SGHNT and CDR2 as YENEEA.

The clonotype originates from a man aged 60 to 69 with non-small cell lung cancer. Sequencing was done on a sample of distant non-tumor lung tissue. The chain carries TRBV11-3 and TRBJ2-1; 10 positions agree with TRBD2. The DNA of the CDR3 is TGTGCCAGCAGCCTCCACCAACTAGCGGGGTTAGTTGAGCAGTTCTTC. Encoded protein: CASSLHQLAGLVEQFF.